This T cell receptor beta chain comes out of a study of shared clonotypes between healthy human individuals. V lost 7 bases to trimming and J lost 1 base, with 10 bases between them. Germline lookup yields CDR1 SQVTM and CDR2 ANQGSEA. CDR3 length: 13 residues. The run depth of the assay was deep. In the authors' workflow: With immunoSEQ giving junction-only sequences and no quality scores, filtering differed. Only in-frame clones appear in the TCRdb table, and some are missing; sequencing was by immunoSEQ multiplex PCR. The DNA gave D and trimming, while V, J and clone size come from that table. This sample has a few million clones, with about 92% found just once. A word on this clone: Antigen unknown.

General study findings and limits: Apart from blood, nothing was sampled; tissue repertoires likely differ.

The material sequenced was naive CD4+ T cells from PBMCs. The subset: CD45RA+ positively selected. The rearrangement joins TRBV29-1 to TRBJ2-2, with TRBD2 as a possible D gene (5 bases). The clonotype originates from a man younger than 30 in good health. Some clones in this sample may be carry-over from other donors' samples. CDR3 DNA: TGCAGCGCTGACCGGGGGAACACCGGGGAGCTGTTTTTT. As protein: CSADRGNTGELFF.